These 7 T cell receptor beta chains came from one sample sequenced in a study of tumor and adjacent non-tumor tissue in lung cancer. A modified ARM-PCR protocol with three rounds of nested PCR amplified TCRbeta. TCRdb re-called the multiplex PCR reads with MiXCR, one entry per CDR3 protein. The top ten hold roughly 13% of the sample, which has approximately 130,000 distinct CDR3 sequences, 66% seen once. No cell sorting was done before RNA was extracted from the tissue. The sequencing input was lung tumor tissue. These receptors all come from a man aged 30 to 45 with non-small cell lung cancer.

V gene TRBV29-1 combines with J gene TRBJ2-7, with a possible D match to TRBD2 (6 bases). CDR1 and CDR2 from the germline V gene are SQVTM and ANQGSEA. The CDR3 is 15 amino acids. The V and J ends lost 0 bases and 4 bases respectively, with 16 bases between them. CDR3 region: CSVEEGGWGRYEQYF. The DNA for the CDR3 is TGCAGCGTTGAAGAGGGAGGCTGGGGAAGATACGAGCAGTACTTC.

This clonotype appeared many times. The chain couples TRBV6-2 or TRBV6-3 to TRBJ2-4; TRBD1 matches 8 bases. V gave up 5 bases and J gave up 10 bases; unmatched junction bases: 10. This CDR3 region has 14 residues. CDR1 and CDR2 from the germline V gene are MNHEY and SVGEGT. In nucleotides, the CDR3 is TGTGCCAGCAGTCACACGGACAGGGAAGGTATTCAGTACTTC. Encoded protein: CASSHTDREGIQYF.

Note on this clonotype: No conserved phenylalanine or tryptophan ends this CDR3, so it is likely a read error. The CDR3 region has the DNA TGCGCCAGCAGCCAAGTGGAGGGGGAAGATGAGCCCCAGCATTAT. Encoded protein: CASSQVEGEDEPQHY. The chain employs TRBV4-1 and TRBJ1-5; tentatively, D is TRBD1 (6 bases). This CDR3 contains 15 residues. Germline CDR1 is MGHRA and CDR2 is YSYEKL. V was trimmed by 1 base and J by 8 bases, leaving 15 bases between them.

V and J are TRBV10-3 and TRBJ2-3; the D gene is possibly TRBD2 (5 bases). The CDR3 runs 13 residues. Germline assignment: CDR1 ENHRY and CDR2 SYGVKD. Trimming removed 2 bases at V and 8 bases at J, with 11 bases between. CDR3 protein: CAISEPPGGTQYF. In nucleotides, the CDR3 is TGTGCCATCAGTGAGCCCCCCGGAGGTACGCAGTATTTT.

By share of the sample, this clonotype is medium-sized (0.01 to 0.1%). One end of the junction does not line up with germline, which may come from a read error. The chain employs TRBV11-2 and TRBJ2-7; tentative D call: TRBD1 (6 bases). Germline V gene sequence: CDR1 SGHAT, CDR2 FQNNGV. The CDR3 contains 12 residues. The chain's CDR3 is CASSSLSRGGHF. Here the CDR3 DNA reads TGTGCCAGCAGCTCACTTTCCAGGGGTGGGCACTTC.

Points on this clonotype: Possible read error: a much larger clone is one base away. The rearrangement uses TRBV20-1 and TRBJ2-1; 7 bases are a match to TRBD2. Per germline, CDR1 DFQATT and CDR2 SNEGSKA (reference sequence). Trimming at V came to 4 bases and at J to 2 bases, leaving 8 bases not matched to a gene. The CDR3 length is 15 residues. The CDR3: CSATPETSPYNEQFF. CDR3 DNA sequence: TGCAGTGCTACCCCCGAGACTAGCCCCTACAATGAGCAGTTCTTC.

To note about this clonotype: A much larger clone differs from this one at a single base, so this may be a read error. V gene TRBV6-6 combines with J gene TRBJ1-6; weak D call: TRBD1 (5 bases). The CDR3 sequence is 15 residues long. Looked up from germline, CDR1 is MNHNY and CDR2 is SVGAGI (reference sequence). Trimming left V 6 bases short and J 10 bases short, with 19 bases between. The DNA of the CDR3 is TGTGCCAGCAGGGTAACGGGGGAGGGCGGATCACCCCTCCACTTT. Its translation: CASRVTGEGGSPLHF.